This is a list of T cell receptor beta chains from one sample in a study of blood T cell repertoires in COVID-19. Sequenced by immunoSEQ multiplex PCR; TCRdb stores in-frame clones only, minus some. The profile shows about 160,000 clones, about 88% of them singletons. The sequenced sample was peripheral blood. These receptors originate from a man aged 55 to 70 with COVID-19, enrolled during active disease. Each CDR3 is given with its conserved first and last residue. D genes are given only for firm matches. Clone size appears in some rows only: once, few, many, or a class for an expanded clone.

NA TRBJ2-5 NA TRBV5-4 CASTKGGGFWETQYF TGTGCCAGCACCAAGGGTGGGGGGTTTTGGGAGACCCAGTACTTC
TRBD2 TRBJ2-3 NA TRBV7-8 CASSPPTSGSADTQYF TGTGCCAGCAGTCCTCCGACTAGCGGGAGTGCAGATACGCAGTATTTT
NA TRBJ1-2 NA TRBV7-2 CASSPRQANYGYTF TGTGCCAGCAGCCCGAGGCAAGCTAACTATGGCTACACCTTC
NA TRBJ1-1 NA TRBV3-1/TRBV3-2 CASSHRGGGEAFF TGTGCCAGCAGCCACCGCGGGGGGGGTGAAGCTTTCTTT
NA TRBJ1-2 NA TRBV7-2 CASSFTGYGYTF TGTGCCAGCAGCTTCACGGGGTATGGCTACACCTTC
NA TRBJ1-2 NA TRBV6-5 CASSPTGPRGYTF TGTGCCAGCAGTCCTACAGGGCCGCGTGGCTACACCTTC
NA TRBJ2-2 NA TRBV19 CASTPTGTLRTGELFF TGTGCCAGTACCCCGACCGGGACTTTGCGGACCGGGGAGCTGTTTTTT
TRBD2 TRBJ2-3 NA TRBV4-1 CASSQIAGVRTDTQYF TGCGCCAGCAGCCAAATAGCGGGAGTACGCACAGATACGCAGTATTTT
NA TRBJ1-4 NA TRBV15 CATSGDPVRGEKLFF TGTGCCACCAGCGGAGACCCCGTTCGAGGGGAAAAACTGTTTTTT
NA TRBJ1-4 NA TRBV7-9 CASTHGQGIEKLFF TGTGCCAGCACCCACGGCCAGGGGATTGAAAAACTGTTTTTT
NA TRBJ2-3 few TRBV13 CASSSSGWTGTDTQYF TGTGCCAGCAGCTCCTCAGGGTGGACGGGCACAGATACGCAGTATTTT
NA TRBJ2-4 NA TRBV10-3 CAISENERGQYF TGTGCCATCAGTGAGAACGAAAGGGGACAGTACTTC
TRBD1 TRBJ1-2 few TRBV7-2 CASSLPGQGSYGYTF TGTGCCAGCAGCCTCCCGGGACAGGGTTCCTATGGCTACACCTTC
NA TRBJ2-6 NA TRBV7-3 CASSFSSGANVLTF TGTGCCAGCAGCTTCAGCTCTGGGGCCAACGTCCTGACTTTC
TRBD1 TRBJ1-1 NA TRBV11-2 CASSMTGGYTEAFF TGTGCCAGCAGCATGACAGGGGGCTACACTGAAGCTTTCTTT
TRBD1 TRBJ2-6 NA TRBV11-3 CASSFGTGDSGANVLTF TGTGCCAGCAGCTTCGGGACAGGGGACTCTGGGGCCAACGTCCTGACTTTC
NA TRBJ2-6 NA TRBV24-1 CATSGGGSGANVLTF TGTGCCACCAGTGGAGGGGGTTCTGGGGCCAACGTCCTGACTTTC
NA TRBJ1-5 NA TRBV1 CTSSQGTDNQPQHF TGCACCAGCAGCCAAGGGACAGACAATCAGCCCCAGCATTTT
NA TRBJ2-7 NA TRBV28 CASSFLPYEQYF TGTGCCAGCAGTTTTCTCCCCTACGAGCAGTACTTC
TRBD2 TRBJ2-1 NA TRBV27 CASSLISGVYNEQFF TGTGCCAGCAGTTTAATTAGCGGGGTCTACAATGAGCAGTTCTTC
NA TRBJ1-2 NA TRBV29-1 CSVESSGQRVAGYTF TGCAGCGTCGAAAGCTCCGGACAAAGAGTCGCTGGCTACACCTTC
NA TRBJ1-3 once TRBV6-5 CALAWGPLSTIYF TGTGCCCTCGCGTGGGGGCCTCTATCCACCATATATTTT
TRBD2 TRBJ2-3 NA TRBV7-3 CASGTSGDTDTQYF TGTGCCAGCGGGACTAGCGGAGACACAGATACGCAGTATTTT
TRBD1 TRBJ1-6 NA TRBV14 CASSQTGGGSPLHF TGTGCCAGCAGCCAGACAGGGGGCGGTTCACCCCTCCACTTT
TRBD1 TRBJ1-4 once TRBV29-1 CSVEDPGRTGVEKLFF TGCAGCGTTGAAGATCCAGGGAGGACAGGGGTAGAAAAACTGTTTTTT
TRBD1 TRBJ2-3 NA TRBV5-6 CASSWTGVTDTQYF TGTGCCAGCAGCTGGACAGGGGTCACAGATACGCAGTATTTT
NA TRBJ2-7 NA TRBV28 CASRGQLYEQYF TGTGCCAGCAGAGGACAGCTTTACGAGCAGTACTTC
NA TRBJ2-2 NA TRBV6-2/TRBV6-3 CASSYGGTWGNTGELFF TGTGCCAGCAGTTACGGAGGGACGTGGGGGAACACCGGGGAGCTGTTTTTT
TRBD1 TRBJ1-5 NA TRBV10-3 CAISTGDQPQHF TGTGCCATCAGCACAGGGGATCAGCCCCAGCATTTT
NA TRBJ2-3 NA TRBV10-3 CAISGGAGTDTQYF TGTGCCATCAGTGGGGGAGCGGGCACAGATACGCAGTATTTT
TRBD1 TRBJ1-4 NA TRBV6-5 CASSQRDSANEKLFF TGTGCCAGCAGCCAAAGGGACAGCGCGAATGAAAAACTGTTTTTT
NA TRBJ2-4 NA TRBV10-2 CASSEPQGAKNIQYF TGCGCCAGCAGTGAGCCCCAGGGAGCCAAAAACATTCAGTACTTC
TRBD2 TRBJ2-5 once TRBV28 CATTAGGRQETQYF TGTGCCACCACGGCGGGCGGGAGACAAGAGACCCAGTACTTC
NA TRBJ1-1 NA TRBV12-3/TRBV12-4 CASSRSPNTEAFF TGTGCCAGCAGTAGGAGTCCGAACACTGAAGCTTTCTTT
NA TRBJ2-1 NA TRBV7-9 CASSFTSAVNEQFF TGTGCCAGCAGCTTCACCAGTGCGGTCAATGAGCAGTTCTTC
NA TRBJ1-2 NA TRBV2 CASSPSKVGVGYTF TGTGCCAGCAGTCCAAGCAAAGTCGGGGTGGGCTACACCTTC
NA TRBJ1-6 NA TRBV6-5 CASSYSLQGPNSPLHF TGTGCCAGCAGTTACTCCTTACAGGGACCCAATTCACCCCTCCACTTT
NA TRBJ2-2 NA TRBV7-3 CASSLSGVTGELFF TGTGCCAGCAGCTTATCAGGGGTCACCGGGGAGCTGTTTTTT
NA TRBJ2-2 NA TRBV10-3 CAISDLSVGGELFF TGTGCCATCAGTGATCTAAGTGTCGGCGGGGAGCTGTTTTTT
NA TRBJ1-5 once TRBV5-1 CASSLGGSGNQPQHF TGCGCCAGCAGCTTGGGGGGCAGTGGCAATCAGCCCCAGCATTTT
TRBD2 TRBJ2-4 NA TRBV7-8 CASSPGGLAGEGAKNIQYF TGTGCCAGCAGCCCGGGCGGGTTAGCGGGAGAAGGAGCCAAAAACATTCAGTACTTC
TRBD2 TRBJ2-7 NA TRBV25-1 CASSEQAGSLLYF TGTGCCAGCAGTGAACAAGCGGGGTCTCTCCTGTACTTC
TRBD2 TRBJ2-1 NA TRBV10-3 CAISERTSGINEQFF TGTGCCATCAGTGAGAGGACTAGCGGGATAAATGAGCAGTTCTTC
NA TRBJ1-1 NA TRBV18 CASSPFHLGGTEAFF TGTGCCAGCTCACCATTCCACTTAGGGGGTACTGAAGCTTTCTTT
NA TRBJ1-3 NA TRBV30 CAWSLGASGNTIYF TGTGCCTGGAGTCTGGGGGCCTCTGGAAACACCATATATTTT
TRBD1 TRBJ1-2 few TRBV6-6 CASSNFGTGYGYTF TGTGCCAGCAGTAACTTCGGGACAGGATACGGCTACACCTTC
TRBD1 TRBJ2-7 NA TRBV18 CASSPSRDRVDEQYF TGTGCCAGCTCACCCTCCCGGGACAGGGTAGACGAGCAGTACTTC
NA TRBJ1-5 NA TRBV30 CAWSVRGSFSGQPQHF TGTGCCTGGAGTGTTAGGGGTAGTTTCTCGGGTCAGCCCCAGCATTTT
TRBD1 TRBJ1-3 NA TRBV5-3 CARSGDRGPEGNTIYF TGTGCCAGAAGCGGCGACAGGGGGCCCGAGGGAAACACCATATATTTT
NA TRBJ2-1 NA TRBV7-9 CASSIALSSYNEQFF TGTGCCAGCAGTATAGCGTTAAGCTCCTACAATGAGCAGTTCTTC
NA TRBJ2-1 NA TRBV7-8 CASSLWVSGTQIVEQFF TGTGCCAGCAGCTTATGGGTATCAGGGACTCAGATAGTGGAGCAGTTCTTC
NA TRBJ1-6 NA TRBV28 CASRQGNSPLHF TGTGCCAGCAGACAGGGAAATTCACCCCTCCACTTT
NA TRBJ2-1 few TRBV18 CASSPTGQGGNEQFF TGTGCCAGCTCACCCACCGGACAGGGAGGGAATGAGCAGTTCTTC
TRBD1 TRBJ1-5 NA TRBV6-2/TRBV6-3 CASSRPGTGVVQPQHF TGTGCCAGCAGTAGGCCAGGGACAGGGGTAGTTCAGCCCCAGCATTTT
TRBD1 TRBJ1-3 NA TRBV18 CASMITGANSGNTIYF TGTGCCAGCATGATTACAGGGGCGAACTCTGGAAACACCATATATTTT
NA TRBJ1-1 NA TRBV3-1/TRBV3-2 CASSQDRQVNTEAFF TGTGCCAGCAGCCAAGATCGACAGGTGAACACTGAAGCTTTCTTT
TRBD1 TRBJ1-1 NA TRBV10-3 CAIRGTADRTEAFF TGTGCCATCAGGGGGACAGCCGATCGCACTGAAGCTTTCTTT